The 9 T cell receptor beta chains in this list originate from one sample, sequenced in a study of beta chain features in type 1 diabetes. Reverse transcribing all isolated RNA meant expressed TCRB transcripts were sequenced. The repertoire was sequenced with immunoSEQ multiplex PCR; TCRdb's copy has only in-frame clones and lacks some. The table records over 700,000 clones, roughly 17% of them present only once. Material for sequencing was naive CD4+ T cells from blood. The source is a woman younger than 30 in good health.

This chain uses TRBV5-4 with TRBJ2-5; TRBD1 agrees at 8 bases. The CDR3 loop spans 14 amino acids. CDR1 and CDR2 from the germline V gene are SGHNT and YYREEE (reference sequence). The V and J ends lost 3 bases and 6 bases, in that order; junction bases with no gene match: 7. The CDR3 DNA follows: TGTGCCAGCAGCTCCGGGACAGGCGATAAGACCCAGTACTTC. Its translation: CASSSGTGDKTQYF.

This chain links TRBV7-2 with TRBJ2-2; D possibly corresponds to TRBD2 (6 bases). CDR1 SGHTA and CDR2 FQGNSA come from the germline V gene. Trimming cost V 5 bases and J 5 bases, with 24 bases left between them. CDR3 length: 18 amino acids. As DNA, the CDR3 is TGTGCCAGCAGCCCCCGTGCGTCTAGGGAGGTCAGGACCGGGGAGCTGTTTTTT. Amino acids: CASSPRASREVRTGELFF.

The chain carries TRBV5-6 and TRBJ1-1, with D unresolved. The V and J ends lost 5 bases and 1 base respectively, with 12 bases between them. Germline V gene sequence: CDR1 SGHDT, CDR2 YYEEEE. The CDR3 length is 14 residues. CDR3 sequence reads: CASSPLRGNTEAFF. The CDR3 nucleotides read TGTGCCAGCAGTCCGCTACGCGGGAACACTGAAGCTTTCTTT. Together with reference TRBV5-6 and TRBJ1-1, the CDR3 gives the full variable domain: DAGVTQSPTHLIKTRGQQVTLRCSPKSGHDTVSWYQQALGQGPQFIFQYYEEEERQRGNFPDRFSGHQFPNYSSELNVNALLLGDSALYLCASSPLRGNTEAFFGQGTRLTVV.

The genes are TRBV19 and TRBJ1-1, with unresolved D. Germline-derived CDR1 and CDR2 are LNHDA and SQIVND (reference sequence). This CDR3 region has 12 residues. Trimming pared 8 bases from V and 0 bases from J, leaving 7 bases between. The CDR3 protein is CASSSMNTEAFF. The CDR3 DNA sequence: TGTGCCAGTTCGAGTATGAACACTGAAGCTTTCTTT.

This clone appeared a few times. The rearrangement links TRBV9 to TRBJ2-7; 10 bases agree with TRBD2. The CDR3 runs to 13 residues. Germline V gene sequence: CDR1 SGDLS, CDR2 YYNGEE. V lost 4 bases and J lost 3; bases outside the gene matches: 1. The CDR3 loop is CASSRTSGYEQYF. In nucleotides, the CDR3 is TGTGCCAGCAGCCGGACTAGCGGCTACGAGCAGTACTTC.

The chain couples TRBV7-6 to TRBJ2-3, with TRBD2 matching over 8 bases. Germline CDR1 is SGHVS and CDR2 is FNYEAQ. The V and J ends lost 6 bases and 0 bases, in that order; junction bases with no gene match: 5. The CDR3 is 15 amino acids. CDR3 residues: CASSYSGTSTDTQYF. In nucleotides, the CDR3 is TGTGCCAGCAGTTATAGCGGGACTAGCACAGATACGCAGTATTTT.

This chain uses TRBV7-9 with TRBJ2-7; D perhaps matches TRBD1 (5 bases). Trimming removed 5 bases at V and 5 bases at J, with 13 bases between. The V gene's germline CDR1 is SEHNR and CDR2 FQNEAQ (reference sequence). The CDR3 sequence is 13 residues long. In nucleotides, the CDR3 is TGTGCCAGCAGCGGAACAGGTTCCCACGAGCAGTACTTC. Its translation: CASSGTGSHEQYF.

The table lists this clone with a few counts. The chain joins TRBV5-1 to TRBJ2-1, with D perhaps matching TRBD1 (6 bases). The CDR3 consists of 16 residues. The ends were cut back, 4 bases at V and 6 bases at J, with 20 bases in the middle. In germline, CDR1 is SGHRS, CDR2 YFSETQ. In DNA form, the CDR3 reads TGCGCCAGCAGCCCTACCAGGGACATCTCAATCAATGAGCAGTTCTTC. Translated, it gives CASSPTRDISINEQFF.

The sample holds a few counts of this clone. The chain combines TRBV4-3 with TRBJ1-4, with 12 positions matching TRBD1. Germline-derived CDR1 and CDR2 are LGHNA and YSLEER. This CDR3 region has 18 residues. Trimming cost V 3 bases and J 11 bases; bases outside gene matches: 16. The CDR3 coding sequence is TGCGCCAGCAGCCAGTTGGGGACAGGGGGCCATTCGGAGGAGAAACTGTTTTTT. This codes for CASSQLGTGGHSEEKLFF.